The rows below give T cell receptor beta chains drawn from one sample of a study of T cell repertoires in cytomegalovirus infection. TCRdb called the reads again in MiXCR, with one record for every CDR3 protein. The data contain some 230,000 distinct CDR3 sequences, roughly 23% of them singletons. The sequenced material came from CD8+ T cells from PBMCs. These receptors all stem from a human donor in good health (CMV status not recorded). Some clones in this sample may be carry-over from other donors' samples. The CDR3 runs from the conserved cysteine through the conserved F or W. A D gene is named only where the DNA matches it firmly. Expanded clones get a size class; other rows say once, few or many, or leave the size out.

d_gene: -; v_gene: TRBV5-6; abundance: few; j_gene: TRBJ2-1; CDR3nt: TGTGCCAGCAGCTGGAGCGGGGAGCAGTTCTTC; CDR3aa: CASSWSGEQFF
d_gene: -; v_gene: TRBV27; abundance: -; j_gene: TRBJ1-1; CDR3nt: TGTGCCAGCAGTTTATACAGCGGGGCGACGACTGAAGCTTTCTTT; CDR3aa: CASSLYSGATTEAFF
d_gene: TRBD2; v_gene: TRBV4-1; abundance: many; j_gene: TRBJ2-3; CDR3nt: TGCGCCAGCAGCCAAGGGGCCCTACTAGCGGGGGGCCCCACAGATACGCAGTATTTT; CDR3aa: CASSQGALLAGGPTDTQYF
d_gene: TRBD1; v_gene: TRBV6-5; abundance: -; j_gene: TRBJ2-3; CDR3nt: TGTGCCAGCAGTTACGGGACAGGCGGCTCAGATACGCAGTATTTT; CDR3aa: CASSYGTGGSDTQYF
d_gene: TRBD1; v_gene: TRBV19; abundance: -; j_gene: TRBJ1-2; CDR3nt: TGTGCCAGTAGCTTACAGGGGGCGCACTATGGCTACACCTTC; CDR3aa: CASSLQGAHYGYTF
d_gene: -; v_gene: TRBV12-3/TRBV12-4; abundance: -; j_gene: TRBJ2-7; CDR3nt: TGTGCCAGCAGCCTAGGGATCTTCTACGAGCAGTACTTC; CDR3aa: CASSLGIFYEQYF
d_gene: -; v_gene: TRBV7-2; abundance: many; j_gene: TRBJ2-3; CDR3nt: TGTGCCAGCAGCTTTAGTGGAGATACGCAGTATTTT; CDR3aa: CASSFSGDTQYF
d_gene: TRBD2; v_gene: TRBV7-2; abundance: many; j_gene: TRBJ2-3; CDR3nt: TGTGCCAGCATTCCTACTAGCGGGGGTATCACAGATACGCAGTATTTT; CDR3aa: CASIPTSGGITDTQYF
d_gene: -; v_gene: TRBV5-1; abundance: few; j_gene: TRBJ2-3; CDR3nt: TGCGCCAGCAGCTCGGGGGTATTGACAGATACGCAGTATTTT; CDR3aa: CASSSGVLTDTQYF
d_gene: -; v_gene: TRBV29-1; abundance: -; j_gene: TRBJ1-2; CDR3nt: TGCAGCGTGCGCGCGTCCGGGGCTTATGGCTACACCTTC; CDR3aa: CSVRASGAYGYTF
d_gene: -; v_gene: TRBV28; abundance: -; j_gene: TRBJ1-1; CDR3nt: TGTGCCAGCAGTGGGACTCATTTCGGGAACACTGAAGCTTTCTTT; CDR3aa: CASSGTHFGNTEAFF
d_gene: -; v_gene: TRBV4-1; abundance: many; j_gene: TRBJ2-7; CDR3nt: TGCGCCAGCAGCCAAGCGGGGCGCGAGCAGTACTTC; CDR3aa: CASSQAGREQYF
d_gene: TRBD1; v_gene: TRBV19; abundance: few; j_gene: TRBJ2-7; CDR3nt: TGTGCCAGTAGTAGGCGACAGGGGGCTCCCGGGGACGAGCAGTACTTC; CDR3aa: CASSRRQGAPGDEQYF
d_gene: TRBD1; v_gene: TRBV7-8; abundance: many; j_gene: TRBJ2-7; CDR3nt: TGTGCCAGCAGCGGGGACAGTACCCTCTACGAGCAGTACTTC; CDR3aa: CASSGDSTLYEQYF
d_gene: -; v_gene: TRBV25-1; abundance: few; j_gene: TRBJ2-7; CDR3nt: TGTGCCAGCTCGGGGCCTTCCCTCTACGAGCAGTACTTC; CDR3aa: CASSGPSLYEQYF
d_gene: -; v_gene: TRBV6-5; abundance: few; j_gene: TRBJ2-7; CDR3nt: TGTGCCAGCAGTTACTCCTCTTGGAGCTCCTACGAGCAGTACTTC; CDR3aa: CASSYSSWSSYEQYF
d_gene: TRBD1; v_gene: TRBV7-9; abundance: many; j_gene: TRBJ1-2; CDR3nt: TGTGCCAGCAGCTATACCGGGACAGGGTCGTCTGGCTACACCTTC; CDR3aa: CASSYTGTGSSGYTF
d_gene: TRBD2; v_gene: TRBV7-9; abundance: many; j_gene: TRBJ2-5; CDR3nt: TGTGCCAGCAGCTCCGCCGGGGCTAGCGGGGAACAAGAGACCCAGTACTTC; CDR3aa: CASSSAGASGEQETQYF
d_gene: TRBD1; v_gene: TRBV28; abundance: once; j_gene: TRBJ1-1; CDR3nt: TGTGCCAGCAGTTTAACCTACTCGGACAGGGGCGAAAGGGACACTGAAGCTTTCTTT; CDR3aa: CASSLTYSDRGERDTEAFF
d_gene: -; v_gene: TRBV10-3; abundance: -; j_gene: TRBJ1-3; CDR3nt: TGTGCCACCAGACCAGGAGAAGACACCATATATTTT; CDR3aa: CATRPGEDTIYF
d_gene: TRBD1; v_gene: TRBV28; abundance: many; j_gene: TRBJ2-7; CDR3nt: TGTGCCAGCACCCGGACAGGGAGTCTCTACGAGCAGTACTTC; CDR3aa: CASTRTGSLYEQYF
d_gene: -; v_gene: TRBV19; abundance: once; j_gene: TRBJ1-1; CDR3nt: TGTGCCAGTAGTATAGTAGGTTTGTGGACTGAAGCTTTCTTT; CDR3aa: CASSIVGLWTEAFF
d_gene: -; v_gene: TRBV7-8; abundance: few; j_gene: TRBJ2-1; CDR3nt: TGTGCCAGCTCGAGCGGGTTCTCTGGGAATGAGCAGTTCTTC; CDR3aa: CASSSGFSGNEQFF
d_gene: -; v_gene: TRBV6-2/TRBV6-3; abundance: few; j_gene: TRBJ1-1; CDR3nt: TGTGCCAGCAGTTACGGCCCAGGTGAAGCTTTCTTT; CDR3aa: CASSYGPGEAFF
d_gene: -; v_gene: TRBV10-3; abundance: once; j_gene: TRBJ2-7; CDR3nt: TGTGCCATCAGTGAGGGGCAGCTCTACGAGCAGTACTTC; CDR3aa: CAISEGQLYEQYF
d_gene: TRBD2; v_gene: TRBV20-1; abundance: -; j_gene: TRBJ2-3; CDR3nt: TGCAGTGCTAGAAGGGTAGCGGGGGGCCCAGATACGCAGTATTTT; CDR3aa: CSARRVAGGPDTQYF
d_gene: -; v_gene: TRBV7-8; abundance: many; j_gene: TRBJ1-1; CDR3nt: TGTGCCAGCAACTACGGGATGACGGACACTGAAGCTTTCTTT; CDR3aa: CASNYGMTDTEAFF
d_gene: TRBD1; v_gene: TRBV20-1; abundance: -; j_gene: TRBJ1-1; CDR3nt: TGCAGTACTACTCAGGGGGCCTCTGAAGCTTTCTTT; CDR3aa: CSTTQGASEAFF
d_gene: -; v_gene: TRBV12-3/TRBV12-4; abundance: -; j_gene: TRBJ1-3; CDR3nt: TGTGCCAGCAGTTTGTGGGACCCCAGCTCTGGAAACACCATATATTTT; CDR3aa: CASSLWDPSSGNTIYF
d_gene: -; v_gene: TRBV24-1; abundance: -; j_gene: TRBJ2-5; CDR3nt: TGTGCCACCAGTGGCTCAGGGGGGACTATGGAGACCCAGTACTTC; CDR3aa: CATSGSGGTMETQYF
d_gene: TRBD2; v_gene: TRBV6-6; abundance: -; j_gene: TRBJ2-1; CDR3nt: TGTGCCAGCAGTTACTTCGGGACTAGCGGGGGACATGAGCAGTTCTTC; CDR3aa: CASSYFGTSGGHEQFF
d_gene: TRBD2; v_gene: TRBV2; abundance: few; j_gene: TRBJ2-5; CDR3nt: TGTGCCAGCACCTTGAACTCCGGGGAGGGAGAGACCCAGTACTTC; CDR3aa: CASTLNSGEGETQYF
d_gene: -; v_gene: TRBV11-2; abundance: -; j_gene: TRBJ1-1; CDR3nt: TGTGCCAGCAGCTTAGATCTGGGGATGAACACTGAAGCTTTCTTT; CDR3aa: CASSLDLGMNTEAFF
d_gene: -; v_gene: TRBV7-2; abundance: few; j_gene: TRBJ2-2; CDR3nt: TGTGCCAGCAGCTTAGCGGTATTGGGGACCGGGGAGCTGTTTTTT; CDR3aa: CASSLAVLGTGELFF
d_gene: -; v_gene: TRBV20-1; abundance: few; j_gene: TRBJ1-5; CDR3nt: TGCAGTGCTAGAGATAGGGAGGATCGTTATCAGCCCCAGCATTTT; CDR3aa: CSARDREDRYQPQHF
d_gene: TRBD2; v_gene: TRBV9; abundance: -; j_gene: TRBJ2-1; CDR3nt: TGTGCCAGCAGCGCGGGGGGGCTATCGATACCCAACAATGAGCAGTTCTTC; CDR3aa: CASSAGGLSIPNNEQFF
d_gene: -; v_gene: TRBV15; abundance: -; j_gene: TRBJ2-2; CDR3nt: TGTGCCACCTCGCGCAGCACCGGGGAGCTGTTTTTT; CDR3aa: CATSRSTGELFF